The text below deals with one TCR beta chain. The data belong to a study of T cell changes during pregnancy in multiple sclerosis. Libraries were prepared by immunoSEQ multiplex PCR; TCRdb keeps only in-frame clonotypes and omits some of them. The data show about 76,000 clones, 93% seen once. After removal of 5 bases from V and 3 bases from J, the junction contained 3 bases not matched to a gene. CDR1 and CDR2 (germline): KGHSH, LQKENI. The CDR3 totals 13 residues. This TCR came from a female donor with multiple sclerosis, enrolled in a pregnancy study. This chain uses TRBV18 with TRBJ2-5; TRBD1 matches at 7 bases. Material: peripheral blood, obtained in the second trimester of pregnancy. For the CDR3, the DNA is TGTGCCAGCTCAAAGGGGGCTGAAGAGACCCAGTACTTC. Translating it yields CASSKGAEETQYF.